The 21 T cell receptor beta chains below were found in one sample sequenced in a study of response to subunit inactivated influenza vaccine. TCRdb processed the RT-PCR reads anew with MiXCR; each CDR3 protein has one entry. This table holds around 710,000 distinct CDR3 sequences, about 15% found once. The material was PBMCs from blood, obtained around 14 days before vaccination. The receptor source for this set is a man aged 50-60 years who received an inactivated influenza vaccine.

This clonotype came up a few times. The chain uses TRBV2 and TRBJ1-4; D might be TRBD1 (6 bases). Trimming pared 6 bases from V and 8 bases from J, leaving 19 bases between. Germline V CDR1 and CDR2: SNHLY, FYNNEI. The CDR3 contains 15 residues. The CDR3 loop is CASSLQGTRSEKLFF. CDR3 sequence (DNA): TGTGCCAGCAGCCTTCAGGGGACGCGGAGCGAAAAACTGTTTTTT.

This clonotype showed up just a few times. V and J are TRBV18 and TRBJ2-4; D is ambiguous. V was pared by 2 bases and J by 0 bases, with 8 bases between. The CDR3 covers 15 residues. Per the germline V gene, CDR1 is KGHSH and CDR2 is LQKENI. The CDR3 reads CASSPGRLAKNIQYF. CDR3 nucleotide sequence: TGTGCCAGCTCACCAGGGCGACTAGCCAAAAACATTCAGTACTTC.

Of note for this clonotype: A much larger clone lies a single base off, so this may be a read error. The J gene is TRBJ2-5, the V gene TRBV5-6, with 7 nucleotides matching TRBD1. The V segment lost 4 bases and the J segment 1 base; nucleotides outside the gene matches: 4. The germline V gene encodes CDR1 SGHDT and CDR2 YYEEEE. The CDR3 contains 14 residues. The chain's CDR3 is CASSQTGSQETQYF. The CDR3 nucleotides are TGTGCCAGCAGCCAGACAGGGTCCCAAGAGACCCAGTACTTC.

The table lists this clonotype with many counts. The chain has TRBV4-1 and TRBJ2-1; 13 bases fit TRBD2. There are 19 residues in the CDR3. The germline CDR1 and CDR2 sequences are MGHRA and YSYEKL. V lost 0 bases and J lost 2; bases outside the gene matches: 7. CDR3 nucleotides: TGCGCCAGCAGCCAAGATGTCGGGGGGACTAGCGGGGCCTACAATGAGCAGTTCTTC. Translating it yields CASSQDVGGTSGAYNEQFF.

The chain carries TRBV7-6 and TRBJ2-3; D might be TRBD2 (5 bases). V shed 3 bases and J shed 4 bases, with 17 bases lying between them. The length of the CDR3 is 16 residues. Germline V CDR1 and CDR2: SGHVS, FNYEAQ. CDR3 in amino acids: CASSFSPPKDSDTQYF. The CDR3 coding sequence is TGTGCCAGCAGCTTTTCGCCACCCAAGGACTCAGATACGCAGTATTTT.

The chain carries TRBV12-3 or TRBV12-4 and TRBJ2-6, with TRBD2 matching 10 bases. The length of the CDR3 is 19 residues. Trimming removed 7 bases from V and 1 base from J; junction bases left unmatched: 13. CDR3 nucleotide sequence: TGTGCCAGCACCTTCCCTGATAGCGGGAGGAGGTCTGGGGCCAACGTCCTGACTTTC. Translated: CASTFPDSGRRSGANVLTF.

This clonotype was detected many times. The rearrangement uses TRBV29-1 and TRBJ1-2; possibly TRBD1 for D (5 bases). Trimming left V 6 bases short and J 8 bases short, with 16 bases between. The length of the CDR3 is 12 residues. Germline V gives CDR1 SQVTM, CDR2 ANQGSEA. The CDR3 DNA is TGCAGCGTCGAGGGACTCTCTTGGGGCTACACCTTC. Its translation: CSVEGLSWGYTF.

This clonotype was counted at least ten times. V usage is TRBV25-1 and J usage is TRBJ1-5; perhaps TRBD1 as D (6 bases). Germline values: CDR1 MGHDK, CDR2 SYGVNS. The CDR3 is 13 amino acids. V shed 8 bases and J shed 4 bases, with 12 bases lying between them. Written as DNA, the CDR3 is TGTGCCAGCGCCCAGACAGGAAATCAGCCCCAGCATTTT. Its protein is CASAQTGNQPQHF.

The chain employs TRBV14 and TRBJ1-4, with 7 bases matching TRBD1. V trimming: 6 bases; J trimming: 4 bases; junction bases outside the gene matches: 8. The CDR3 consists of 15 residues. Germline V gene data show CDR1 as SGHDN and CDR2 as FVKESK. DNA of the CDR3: TGTGCCAGCAGTCGTGGACAGGCCGATAATGAAAAACTGTTTTTT. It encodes CASSRGQADNEKLFF. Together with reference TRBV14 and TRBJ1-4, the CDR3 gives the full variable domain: EAGVTQFPSHSVIEKGQTVTLRCDPISGHDNLYWYRRVMGKEIKFLLHFVKESKQDESGMPNNRFLAERTGGTYSTLKVQPAELEDSGVYFCASSRGQADNEKLFFGSGTQLSVL.

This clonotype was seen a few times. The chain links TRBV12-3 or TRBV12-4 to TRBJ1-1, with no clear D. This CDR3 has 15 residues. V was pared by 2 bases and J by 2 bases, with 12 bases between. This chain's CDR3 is CASSLSGQVNTEAFF. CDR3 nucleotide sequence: TGTGCCAGCAGTTTATCGGGTCAGGTAAACACTGAAGCTTTCTTT.

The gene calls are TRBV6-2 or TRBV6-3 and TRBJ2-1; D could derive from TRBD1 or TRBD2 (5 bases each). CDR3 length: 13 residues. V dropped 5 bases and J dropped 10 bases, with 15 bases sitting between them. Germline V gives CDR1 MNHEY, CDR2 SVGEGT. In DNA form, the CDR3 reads TGTGCCAGCAGTGACTGGGACCATCCCGAGCAGTTCTTC. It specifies CASSDWDHPEQFF.

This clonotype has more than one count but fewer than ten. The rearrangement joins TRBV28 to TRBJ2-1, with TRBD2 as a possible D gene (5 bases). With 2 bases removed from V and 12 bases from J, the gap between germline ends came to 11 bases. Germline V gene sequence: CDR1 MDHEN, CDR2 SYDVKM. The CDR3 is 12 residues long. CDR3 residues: CASSLVPRGQFF. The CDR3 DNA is TGTGCCAGCAGTTTAGTTCCTCGGGGGCAGTTCTTC.

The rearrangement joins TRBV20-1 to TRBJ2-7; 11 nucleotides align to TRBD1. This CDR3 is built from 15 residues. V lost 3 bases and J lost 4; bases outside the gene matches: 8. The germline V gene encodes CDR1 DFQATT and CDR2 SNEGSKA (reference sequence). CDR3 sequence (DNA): TGCAGTGCTAGGGCTCCGGGACAGGGGGGGTACGAGCAGTACTTC. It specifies CSARAPGQGGYEQYF.

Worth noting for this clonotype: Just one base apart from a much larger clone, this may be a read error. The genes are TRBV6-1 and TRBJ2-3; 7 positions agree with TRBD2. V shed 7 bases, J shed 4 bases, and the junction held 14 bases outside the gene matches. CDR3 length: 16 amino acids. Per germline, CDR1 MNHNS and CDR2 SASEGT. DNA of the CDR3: TGTGCCAGCACCGGCTTTTTGCGGGAGAACTCAGATACGCAGTATTTT. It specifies CASTGFLRENSDTQYF.

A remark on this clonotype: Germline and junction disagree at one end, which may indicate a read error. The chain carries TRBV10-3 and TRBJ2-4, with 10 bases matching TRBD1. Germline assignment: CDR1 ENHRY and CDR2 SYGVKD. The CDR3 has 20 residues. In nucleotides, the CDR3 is TGTGCCACCAGTCGAGGAACCGGGACAGGGGCTAGTCTAGCCAAAAACATTCAGTACTTC. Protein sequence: CATSRGTGTGASLAKNIQYF.

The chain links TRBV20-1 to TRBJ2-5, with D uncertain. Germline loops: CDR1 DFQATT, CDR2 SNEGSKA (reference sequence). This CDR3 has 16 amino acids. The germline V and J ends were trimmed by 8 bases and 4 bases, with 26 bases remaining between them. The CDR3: CSFRDPAPGLVETQYF. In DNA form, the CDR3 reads TGCAGTTTCAGAGATCCGGCTCCGGGCTTGGTAGAGACCCAGTACTTC.

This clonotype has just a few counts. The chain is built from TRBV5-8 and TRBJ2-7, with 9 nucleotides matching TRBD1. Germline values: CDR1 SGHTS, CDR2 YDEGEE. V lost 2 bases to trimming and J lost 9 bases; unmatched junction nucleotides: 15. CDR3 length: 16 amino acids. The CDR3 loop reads CASSFINRDRDLWQYF. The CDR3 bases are TGTGCCAGCAGCTTCATAAACCGGGACAGGGATCTATGGCAGTACTTC.

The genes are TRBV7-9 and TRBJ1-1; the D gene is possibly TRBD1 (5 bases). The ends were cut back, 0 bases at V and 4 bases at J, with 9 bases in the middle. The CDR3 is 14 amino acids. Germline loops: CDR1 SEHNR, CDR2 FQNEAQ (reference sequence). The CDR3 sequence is CASSLAVGGTEAFF. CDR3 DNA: TGTGCCAGCAGCTTAGCTGTGGGGGGCACTGAAGCTTTCTTT.

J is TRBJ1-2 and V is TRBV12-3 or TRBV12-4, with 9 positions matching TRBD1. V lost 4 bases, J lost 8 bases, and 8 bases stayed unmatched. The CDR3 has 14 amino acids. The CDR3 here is CASSYRGRREGYTF. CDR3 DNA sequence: TGTGCCAGCAGTTACAGGGGGCGAAGAGAAGGCTACACCTTC.

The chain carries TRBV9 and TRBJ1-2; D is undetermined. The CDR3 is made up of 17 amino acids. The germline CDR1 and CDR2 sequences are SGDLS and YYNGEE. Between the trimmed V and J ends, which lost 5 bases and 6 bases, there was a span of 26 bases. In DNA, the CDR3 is TGTGCCAGCAGTTCAGCCGGCGTGTTAGGAGCCAGTAATGGCTACACCTTC. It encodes CASSSAGVLGASNGYTF.

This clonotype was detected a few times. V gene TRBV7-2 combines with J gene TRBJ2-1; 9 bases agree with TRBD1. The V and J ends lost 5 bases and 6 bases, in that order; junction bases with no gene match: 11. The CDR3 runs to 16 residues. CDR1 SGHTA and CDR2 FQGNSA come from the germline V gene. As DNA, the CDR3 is TGTGCCAGCAGCCGATGGGGGACAGGGCCCACCAATGAGCAGTTCTTC. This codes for CASSRWGTGPTNEQFF.